This paragraph reports one T cell receptor (beta chain). The table came from immunoSEQ multiplex PCR; TCRdb's copy has only in-frame clones and leaves some out. The sample lists 110,000 or so clones, approximately 84% occurring once. Germline-derived CDR1 and CDR2 are WSHSY and SAAADI. This CDR3 has 14 amino acids. Between the trimmed V and J ends, which lost 3 bases and 6 bases, there was a span of 13 bases. The data stem from a study of blood T cell repertoires in COVID-19. As for the study in general: PBMCs, B-cell-depleted T cells, or T cells were the source of the cDNA or gDNA that made up the material.

The V gene is TRBV10-2, the J gene TRBJ2-3; D remains unclear. This TCR came from a woman between 35 and 50 years old with acute or convalescent COVID-19. Input material: peripheral blood. The CDR3 DNA reads as TGCGCCAGCAGTGAAGGCGGAAGTGGCGATACGCAGTATTTT. This encodes CASSEGGSGDTQYF.